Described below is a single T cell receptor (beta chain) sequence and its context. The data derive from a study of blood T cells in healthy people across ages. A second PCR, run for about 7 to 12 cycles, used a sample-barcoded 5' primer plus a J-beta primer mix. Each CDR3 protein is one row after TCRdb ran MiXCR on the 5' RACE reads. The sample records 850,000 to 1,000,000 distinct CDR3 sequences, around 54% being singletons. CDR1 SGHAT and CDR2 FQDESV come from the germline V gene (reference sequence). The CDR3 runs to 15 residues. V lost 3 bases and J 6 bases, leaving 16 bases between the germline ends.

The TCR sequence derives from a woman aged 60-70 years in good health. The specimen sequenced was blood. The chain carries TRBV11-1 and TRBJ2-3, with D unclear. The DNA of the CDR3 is TGTGCCAGCAGCTTTCAACGGAGTCTCTCGGATACGCAGTATTTT. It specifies CASSFQRSLSDTQYF. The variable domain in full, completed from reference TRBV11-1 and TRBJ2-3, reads EAEVAQSPRYKITEKSQAVAFWCDPISGHATLYWYRQILGQGPELLVQFQDESVVDDSQLPKDRFSAERLKGVDSTLKIQPAELGDSAMYLCASSFQRSLSDTQYFGPGTRLTVL.